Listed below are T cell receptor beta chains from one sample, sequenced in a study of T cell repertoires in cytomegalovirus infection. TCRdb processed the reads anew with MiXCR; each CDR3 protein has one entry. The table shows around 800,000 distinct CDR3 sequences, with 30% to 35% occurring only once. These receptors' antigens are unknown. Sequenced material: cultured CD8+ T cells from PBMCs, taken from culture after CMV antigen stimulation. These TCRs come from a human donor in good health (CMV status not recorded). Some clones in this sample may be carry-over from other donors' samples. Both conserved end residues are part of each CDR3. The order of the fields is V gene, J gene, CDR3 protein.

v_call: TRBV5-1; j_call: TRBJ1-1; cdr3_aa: CASSQPAAGTEAFF
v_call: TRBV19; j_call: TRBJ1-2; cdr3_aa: CASSMAGTNYGYTF
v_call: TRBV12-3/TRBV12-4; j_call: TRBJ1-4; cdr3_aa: CASSFYIEDRVFGGEKLFF
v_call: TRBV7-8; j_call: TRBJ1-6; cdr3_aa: CASSSREAGPNSPLHF
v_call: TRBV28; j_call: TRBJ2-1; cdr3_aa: CASSSLRLAEQFF
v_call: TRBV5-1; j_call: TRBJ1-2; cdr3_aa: CASSSGIKGTAYGYTF
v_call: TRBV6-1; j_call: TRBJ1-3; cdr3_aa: CASSVPGTVTGNTIYF
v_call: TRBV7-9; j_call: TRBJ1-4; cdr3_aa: CASSLDGLPEKLFF
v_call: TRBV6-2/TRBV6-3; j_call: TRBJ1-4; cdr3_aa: CASSTGEKLFF
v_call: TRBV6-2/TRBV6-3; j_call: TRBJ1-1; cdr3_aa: CASSPDREGPSEAFF
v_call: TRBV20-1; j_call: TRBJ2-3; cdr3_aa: CSARAGRFTDTQYF
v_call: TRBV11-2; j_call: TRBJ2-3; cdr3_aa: CASSFSGPSTDTQYF
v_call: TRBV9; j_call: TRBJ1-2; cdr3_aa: CASSAGLKDGYTF
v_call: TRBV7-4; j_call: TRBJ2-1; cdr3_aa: CASSFKDRYEQFF